This T cell receptor beta chain was captured in a study of PD-L1 blockade in urothelial cancer. This clone came up a few times. At one end the junction does not follow the germline gene, possibly because of a read error. Time point here: pretreatment peripheral blood. Profiled with immunoSEQ multiplex PCR; TCRdb holds only in-frame clones, not every one. Seen here are over 65,000 clones, 85% to 90% observed once, and the top ten hold roughly 4.7%. Germline V CDR1 and CDR2: MNHEY, SMNVEV (reference sequence). This CDR3 has 14 amino acids. The sequencing here drew on PBMCs, taken around atezolizumab (anti-PD-L1) treatment. The chain joins TRBV27 to TRBJ2-3, with 11 positions matching TRBD1. The sequence was collected from a man between 70 and 80 years old with urothelial cancer. The CDR3 protein is CASSFAGQGDRQYF. The DNA for the CDR3 is TGTGCCAGCAGTTTCGCGGGACAGGGGGATAGGCAGTATTTT.